What follows are 14 T cell receptor beta chains derived from one specimen sequenced in a study of metastatic and nonmetastatic thyroid tumors. TCRdb re-called the PCR reads via MiXCR. This sample carries more than 35,000 clones, about 14% of them seen once, and the ten largest clones take more than 9%. Before thyroid surgery, none of the patients had received any treatment. Sequenced: blood. The receptors stem from a female donor with papillary thyroid cancer or a benign thyroid nodule (not recorded which). Some clones in this sample may be carry-over from other donors' samples.

This clone was counted many times. This CDR3 is also generated by other DNA sequences in the sample. The V gene is TRBV5-1, the J gene TRBJ1-3; D is uncertain. V was clipped by 0 bases and J by 0 bases, with 4 bases between them. CDR1 is SGHRS and CDR2 is YFSETQ in the germline V gene. CDR3 size: 14 residues. CDR3 region: CASSLVGSGNTIYF. CDR3 coding DNA: TGCGCCAGCAGCTTGGTAGGCTCTGGAAACACCATATATTTT. The full variable domain, with the rest looked up from reference TRBV5-1 and TRBJ1-3, is KAGVTQTPRYLIKTRGQQVTLSCSPISGHRSVSWYQQTPGQGLQFLFEYFSETQRNKGNFPGRFSGRQFSNSRSEMNVSTLELGDSALYLCASSLVGSGNTIYFGEGSWLTVV.

As concerns this clone: A single base separates this from a much larger clone, so it may be a read error. The genes are TRBV11-1 and TRBJ2-3; TRBD1 might be the D (5 bases). The CDR3 runs to 16 residues. V dropped 5 bases and J dropped 4 bases, with 19 bases sitting between them. The germline gives CDR1 SGHAT, CDR2 FQDESV (reference sequence). The CDR3 spells CASSLWLERGPDTQYF. In DNA, the CDR3 is TGTGCCAGCAGCCTATGGCTGGAAAGGGGCCCAGATACGCAGTATTTT.

At least ten counts were recorded for this clone. The V call is TRBV2, the J call TRBJ1-3; no definite D call. The V and J ends lost 4 bases and 0 bases respectively, with 13 bases between them. The germline CDR1 and CDR2 sequences are SNHLY and FYNNEI. CDR3 size: 16 residues. The CDR3 bases are TGTGCCAGCAGTGGAGTGCGGCGGCTCTCTGGAAACACCATATATTTT. It specifies CASSGVRRLSGNTIYF.

In its sample, this clone was seen many times. The chain combines TRBV6-1 with TRBJ1-1; tentative D call: TRBD1 (6 bases). Germline-derived CDR1 and CDR2 are MNHNS and SASEGT. The CDR3 has 14 amino acids. With 5 bases removed from V and 3 bases from J, the gap between germline ends came to 13 bases. The CDR3: CASSFTGSDTEAFF. The CDR3, as DNA: TGTGCCAGCAGTTTCACAGGGTCGGACACTGAAGCTTTCTTT.

A few counts support this clone. The chain links TRBV28 to TRBJ1-5; a possible D gene is TRBD1 (5 bases). This CDR3 has 17 amino acids. Germline-derived CDR1 and CDR2 are MDHEN and SYDVKM. The V and J ends lost 4 bases and 3 bases respectively, with 19 bases between them. CDR3 region: CASSSIHLTDYNQPQHF. The CDR3 DNA sequence: TGTGCCAGCAGTTCAATCCATCTGACAGATTACAATCAGCCCCAGCATTTT.

This clone was seen many times. A junction end diverges from the germline sequence, so it may reflect a read error. V gene TRBV7-7 combines with J gene TRBJ2-3; 10 nucleotides line up with TRBD2. The CDR3 extends over 15 amino acids. Germline CDR1 is SSHAT and CDR2 is FNYEAQ (reference sequence). The CDR3 spells CASSFGAGGTDTQYF. DNA for the CDR3: TGTGCTAGCAGCTTCGGAGCGGGAGGGACAGATACGCAGTATTTT.

The sample holds many counts of this clone. V gene TRBV9 combines with J gene TRBJ2-3, with a possible D match to TRBD2 (6 bases). CDR3 length: 15 amino acids. V was cut by 1 base and J by 0 bases, with 9 bases left in between. CDR1 is SGDLS, CDR2 YYNGEE, per germline. CDR3 loop: CASSVTSSSTDTQYF. CDR3 sequence (DNA): TGTGCCAGCAGCGTAACTAGCTCTAGCACAGATACGCAGTATTTT.

The chain joins TRBV20-1 to TRBJ2-1, with a weak D call TRBD2 (6 bases). CDR1 is DFQATT, CDR2 SNEGSKA, per germline (reference sequence). This CDR3 has 15 amino acids. V gave up 8 bases and J gave up 6 bases, with 23 bases separating them. Here the CDR3 reads CSSDPSWRATNEQFF. CDR3 coding DNA: TGCAGTTCTGACCCTAGCTGGAGGGCGACCAATGAGCAGTTCTTC.

This clone was counted only a few times. This chain connects TRBV6-1 to TRBJ1-2, with TRBD1 matching over 9 bases. From germline, CDR1 is MNHNS and CDR2 SASEGT. J gave up 6 bases and V 5 bases, and 4 bases lay outside the gene matches. This CDR3 spans 13 amino acids. CDR3 loop: CASSSGTGHGYTF. The CDR3 DNA follows: TGTGCCAGCAGTTCCGGGACAGGGCATGGCTACACCTTC.

There are many counts of this clone. The CDR3: CASSHTQAASYEQYF. The DNA for the CDR3 is TGCGCCAGCAGCCATACCCAGGCGGCCTCCTACGAGCAGTACTTC. V and J are TRBV4-1 and TRBJ2-7; D not certain. From germline, CDR1 is MGHRA and CDR2 YSYEKL. The CDR3 sequence is 15 residues long. V dropped 3 bases and J dropped 0 bases, with 12 bases sitting between them.

V gene TRBV7-9 combines with J gene TRBJ2-7; D might be TRBD1 (6 bases). Trimming removed 5 bases at V and 3 bases at J, with 17 bases between. Germline V lookup: CDR1 SEHNR, CDR2 FQNEAQ (reference sequence). This CDR3 is built from 15 residues. The CDR3 here is CASSTTTGPHYEQYF. The DNA for the CDR3 is TGTGCCAGCAGCACAACGACAGGTCCCCACTACGAGCAGTACTTC.

This clone was counted at least ten times. The chain recombines TRBV7-9 with TRBJ2-1; 10 positions agree with TRBD2. The CDR3 has 15 amino acids. Germline CDR1 and CDR2: SEHNR and FQNEAQ (reference sequence). V shed 2 bases and J 8 bases; nucleotides not matched to a gene: 6. The DNA for the CDR3 is TGTGCCAGCAGCTTAACTAGCGGGGTCGGCTATGAGCAGTTCTTC. Protein: CASSLTSGVGYEQFF.

A few counts support this clone. Being one base from a much bigger clone, this may be a read error. The chain is built from TRBV10-1 and TRBJ2-1, with 10 bases that match TRBD2. CDR3 length equals 16 residues. Germline V lookup: CDR1 WNHNN, CDR2 SYGVQD (reference sequence). The DNA of the CDR3 is TGCGCCAGCAGTCCAGCCGGGACTAGCGTTTACAAGGAGCAGTTCTTC. Translation gives CASSPAGTSVYKEQFF.

This clone was detected ten times or more. Here the CDR3 reads CASSPQGPAGIYNEQFF. In nucleotides, the CDR3 is TGTGCCAGCAGCCCCCAGGGCCCAGCGGGGATCTACAATGAGCAGTTCTTC. The chain has TRBV7-3 and TRBJ2-1; 7 bases are shared with TRBD2. Germline assignment: CDR1 SGHTA and CDR2 FQGTGA. There are 17 residues in the CDR3. Trimming removed 5 bases from V and 3 bases from J; junction bases left unmatched: 13. Complete variable domain (other parts from reference TRBV7-3 and TRBJ2-1): GAGVSQTPSNKVTEKGKYVELRCDPISGHTALYWYRQSLGQGPEFLIYFQGTGAADDSGLPNDRFFAVRPEGSVSTLKIQRTERGDSAVYLCASSPQGPAGIYNEQFFGPGTRLTVL.